The entry that follows covers one TCR beta chain sequence. This sample was taken from a study of molecular identifiers for immune sequencing clone quantification. CDR1 is MNHNY, CDR2 SVGAGI, per germline (reference sequence). This CDR3 comprises 14 residues. V lost 1 base and J lost 5, with 9 bases in between. Via MiXCR, TCRdb re-called the PCR reads, giving one row per CDR3 protein. Seen here are more than 450,000 distinct CDR3 sequences, about 20% observed once, and the top ten hold roughly 0.81%. The receptor's source is a human donor in good health. Some libraries in this study had Jurkat cell RNA spiked in. Sequencing was performed on naive CD8+ T cells from blood, with Jurkat cell RNA spiked in. Subset of the sample: FACS-sorted CD8+CD4-CCR7+CD45RA+ naive T cells. The chain links TRBV6-6 to TRBJ1-5; D perhaps matches TRBD1 (5 bases). CDR3 sequence reads: CASSYWVGDQPQHF. The CDR3 DNA reads as TGTGCCAGCAGTTACTGGGTGGGGGATCAGCCCCAGCATTTT.